The next 4 T cell receptor beta chains were all read from a single sample in a study of CD8 T cells in ankylosing spondylitis. TCRdb itself ran the 5' RACE reads through MiXCR, one entry per CDR3 protein. Among 250,000 or so distinct CDR3 sequences listed, under 20% were seen once. The sequenced material came from blood, either unsorted or a sorted T cell fraction (not recorded which). The origin of the receptors is a male donor with ankylosing spondylitis or in good health (not recorded which).

The table lists this clonotype with a few counts. This sequence joins TRBV29-1 and TRBJ2-1; D tentatively fits TRBD1 or TRBD2 (6 bases each). The germline V gene has CDR1 SQVTM and CDR2 ANQGSEA. CDR3 length equals 15 residues. The V gene lost 3 bases and the J gene lost 0 bases, with 12 bases spanning the gap. DNA of the CDR3: TGCAGCGTTGAGGGGGGCATGAGCTCCTACAATGAGCAGTTCTTC. This encodes CSVEGGMSSYNEQFF.

This clonotype was detected ten times or more. The chain couples TRBV25-1 to TRBJ2-7, with D unresolved. V was clipped by 4 bases and J by 5 bases, with 6 bases between them. CDR3 length equals 11 residues. Germline V gene data show CDR1 as MGHDK and CDR2 as SYGVNS. The CDR3 nucleotides read TGTGCCAGCAGTGTGGGCCACGAGCAGTACTTC. As protein: CASSVGHEQYF.

This clonotype was detected once. The chain carries TRBV7-9 and TRBJ2-7, with 7 bases fitting TRBD2. Looked up from germline, CDR1 is SEHNR and CDR2 is FQNEAQ (reference sequence). The CDR3 sequence is 14 residues long. J gave up 2 bases and V 5 bases, and 6 bases lay outside the gene matches. The CDR3 is CASSPGLSAYEQYF. As DNA, the CDR3 is TGTGCCAGCAGCCCGGGACTATCAGCCTACGAGCAGTACTTC.

CDR3 sequence: CASRSGGARTDTQYF. CDR3 in DNA: TGTGCCAGCAGGTCCGGCGGGGCCCGCACAGATACGCAGTATTTT. The chain joins TRBV2 to TRBJ2-3, with D maybe TRBD2 (6 bases). The CDR3 runs 15 residues. The germline V and J ends were trimmed by 6 bases and 1 base, with 14 bases remaining between them. Germline V lookup: CDR1 SNHLY, CDR2 FYNNEI.